Included here is one T cell receptor (beta chain) sequence, with context. The antigen is not known. An input of about 0.5 to 1 ug of RNA was subjected to reverse transcription using random hexamers. Multiplex PCR with immunoSEQ amplified the TCR beta CDR3 across 54 Vbeta and 13 Jbeta. TCRdb passed the immunoSEQ multiplex PCR reads through MiXCR, listing each CDR3 protein once. The sample lists more than 150,000 distinct CDR3 sequences, 92% seen once, with around 0.08% in the top ten. TEMRA cells were enriched by FACS, while CD8+ and CD4+ T cells were obtained through a negative isolation that was performed magnetically. The data were taken from a study of CD8 T cells in Susac syndrome. This CDR3 has 15 residues. V was clipped by 1 base and J by 6 bases, with 13 bases between them. CDR1 and CDR2 from the germline V gene are LGHDT and YNNKEL (reference sequence). Notes on the study in general: The study's TCR sequencing and HLA analysis covered a relatively small number of individuals, and the study acknowledged this.

The source is a human donor in good health. The specimen sequenced was CD4+ T cells from PBMCs. The V gene is TRBV3-1, the J gene TRBJ1-5, with D possibly matching TRBD1 (5 bases). CDR3 in DNA: TGTGCCAGCAGCCAAGGGGCAGGGATGGTTCAGCCCCAGCATTTT. This encodes CASSQGAGMVQPQHF.